The 2 T cell receptor beta chains given below trace back to one sample, sequenced in a study of beta chain features in type 1 diabetes. The entirety of the isolated RNA underwent reverse transcription, so expressed TCRB transcripts were sequenced. Data came from immunoSEQ multiplex PCR; TCRdb stores just in-frame clones and leaves some out. This table has roughly 300,000 clones, around 13% appearing once. The sequenced sample consisted of central memory CD4+ T cells from blood. These receptors were taken from a man between 25 and 39 years old in good health.

V gene TRBV5-1 combines with J gene TRBJ2-1; no clear D. The germline CDR1 and CDR2 sequences are SGHRS and YFSETQ. V lost 4 bases and J lost 4, with 12 bases in between. CDR3 length: 14 amino acids. The CDR3 region has the DNA TGCGCCAGCAGCGTATCACCGGATTACAATGAGCAGTTCTTC. Translated, it gives CASSVSPDYNEQFF.

The V and J genes are TRBV19 and TRBJ1-4; D is possibly TRBD1 (6 bases). The germline V gene encodes CDR1 LNHDA and CDR2 SQIVND (reference sequence). Trimming left V 4 bases short and J 5 bases short, with 17 bases between. CDR3 size: 16 residues. The CDR3 loop is CASSTPKGGGNEKLFF. CDR3 sequence (DNA): TGTGCCAGTAGTACCCCCAAAGGGGGAGGGAATGAAAAACTGTTTTTT. Using reference TRBV19 and TRBJ1-4 for the parts outside the CDR3, the full variable domain is DGGITQSPKYLFRKEGQNVTLSCEQNLNHDAMYWYRQDPGQGLRLIYYSQIVNDFQKGDIAEGYSVSREKKESFPLTVTSAQKNPTAFYLCASSTPKGGGNEKLFFGSGTQLSVL.